This note documents a single T cell receptor (beta chain) sequence. The antigen is undetermined. These data come from a study of T cells in localized non-small cell lung cancer. Study-level findings and limits: Higher adjacent-lung clonality was associated with shorter survival. Sequence data derive from only one tumor region, so heterogeneity remains possible. Median detection of top 100 tumor clones in adjacent lung was 57 clones.

Assay: immunoSEQ multiplex PCR; the TCRdb copy retains only in-frame clones and omits some. This table holds about 60,000 clones, 85% to 90% found once. The germline gives CDR1 LNHNV, CDR2 YYDKDF (reference sequence). V dropped 1 base and J dropped 9 bases, with 19 bases sitting between them. The CDR3 sequence is 16 residues long. The V call is TRBV15, the J call TRBJ2-1; D is possibly TRBD1 or TRBD2 (6 bases each). Sequencing was performed on peripheral blood, taken before any cancer treatment. The clonotype comes from a woman between 35 and 75 years old with stage I lung adenocarcinoma. The CDR3 nucleotides are TGTGCCACCAGCAGAGGTGTCGGAATGGGGGGCCTTGAGCAGTTCTTC. Protein product: CATSRGVGMGGLEQFF.